This paragraph reports one T cell receptor (beta chain). This entry is derived from a study of T-cell memory formation after mild COVID-19. The germline CDR1 and CDR2 sequences are SQVTM and ANQGSEA. V dropped 5 bases and J dropped 0 bases, with 10 bases sitting between them. The CDR3 consists of 13 residues. TCRdb re-called the 5' RACE reads through MiXCR, storing one row per CDR3 protein. This table holds about 300,000 distinct CDR3 sequences, less than 20% found once. The sequence was collected from a man aged 18 to 29 who had mild COVID-19 (a few samples of this study predate the infection). Cell type and time point are not known. The source material was PBMCs or a T cell subset sorted from them (not recorded which). The V call is TRBV29-1, the J call TRBJ2-5; D call uncertain. The CDR3 region has the DNA TGCAGCGTTAGACATACCCACCAAGAGACCCAGTACTTC. Encoded protein: CSVRHTHQETQYF.